These 9 T cell receptor beta chains originate from one sample sequenced in a study of blood T cell repertoires in COVID-19. The data were produced by immunoSEQ multiplex PCR, yet TCRdb's version contains in-frame clones alone and is incomplete. The table has about 82,000 clones, roughly 80% seen once. The source material was peripheral blood. All receptors come from a woman aged 40 to 55 with active or convalescent COVID-19.

The table lists this clone with a few counts. The V gene is TRBV5-8, the J gene TRBJ2-5; 7 bases align to TRBD1. The V gene's germline CDR1 is SGHTS and CDR2 YDEGEE. V gave up 0 bases and J gave up 2 bases; unmatched junction bases: 4. The CDR3 contains 15 residues. The CDR3 sequence: CASSLGGTEQETQYF. The CDR3 DNA reads TGTGCCAGCAGCTTGGGGGGGACAGAACAAGAGACCCAGTACTTC.

The rearrangement links TRBV19 to TRBJ1-1, with 9 bases matching TRBD1. The V gene's germline CDR1 is LNHDA and CDR2 SQIVND (reference sequence). The CDR3 is made up of 16 amino acids. The junction had 15 bases not matched to a gene; V was cut back by 7 bases and J by 6 bases. The CDR3 region is CASTYISRDRAPEAFF. The CDR3 DNA reads TGTGCCAGTACCTATATCAGTAGGGACAGGGCCCCTGAAGCTTTCTTT.

This chain uses TRBV7-8 with TRBJ2-5; the D gene is possibly TRBD2 (5 bases). The V gene lost 6 bases and the J gene lost 3 bases, with 20 bases spanning the gap. This CDR3 spans 16 amino acids. Germline V gene data show CDR1 as SGHVS and CDR2 as FQNEAQ. The CDR3 DNA follows: TGTGCCAGCAGGAACGTAGCGCTAGCCCTTGAAGAGACCCAGTACTTC. Its translation: CASRNVALALEETQYF.

The CDR3 DNA reads TGTGCCATAGGGGGCAGATTTCAGCCCTACGAGCAGTACTTC. This codes for CAIGGRFQPYEQYF. V gene TRBV28 combines with J gene TRBJ2-7; 7 bases line up with TRBD1. This CDR3 contains 14 residues. V shed 10 bases, J shed 2 bases, and the junction held 11 bases outside the gene matches. Germline loops: CDR1 MDHEN, CDR2 SYDVKM.

The J gene is TRBJ1-5, the V gene TRBV6-5; TRBD1 is a possible D gene (6 bases). V was clipped by 7 bases and J by 0 bases, with 10 bases between them. The CDR3 spans 14 residues. CDR1 and CDR2 from the germline V gene are MNHEY and SVGAGI. The CDR3 DNA reads as TGTGCCAGCACGACAGGTTATAGCAATCAGCCCCAGCATTTT. Translating it yields CASTTGYSNQPQHF.

This chain uses TRBV27 with TRBJ2-7, with 10 bases aligning to TRBD2. The ends lost 5 bases at V and 2 bases at J; junction bases unmatched: 3. The CDR3 has 14 amino acids. Looked up from germline, CDR1 is MNHEY and CDR2 is SMNVEV (reference sequence). CDR3 amino acids: CASSRTSGPYEQYF. As DNA, the CDR3 is TGTGCCAGCAGTAGGACTAGCGGACCCTACGAGCAGTACTTC.

V and J are TRBV2 and TRBJ1-2; D call uncertain. Germline loops: CDR1 SNHLY, CDR2 FYNNEI. Trimming left V 7 bases short and J 4 bases short, with 16 bases between. There are 14 residues in the CDR3. The CDR3 spells CASIEEGASYGYTF. CDR3 in DNA: TGTGCCAGCATCGAAGAGGGCGCAAGCTATGGCTACACCTTC.

This rearrangement joins TRBV6-6 to TRBJ1-2; 9 bases fit TRBD1. Germline V lookup: CDR1 MNHNY, CDR2 SVGAGI (reference sequence). J was trimmed by 4 bases and V by 7 bases; bases with no gene match: 13. The CDR3 loop spans 16 amino acids. The chain's CDR3 is CASIPTGGQGRYGYTF. CDR3 bases: TGTGCCAGCATCCCTACCGGCGGACAGGGGCGCTATGGCTACACCTTC.

The chain combines TRBV13 with TRBJ1-4; 7 bases map to TRBD1. The J segment lost 3 bases and the V segment lost 3 bases, leaving 16 bases of the junction unmatched. The CDR3 has 19 amino acids. CDR1 PRHDT and CDR2 FYEKMQ come from the germline V gene (reference sequence). The DNA of the CDR3 is TGTGCCAGCAGCTTTGGTGGCCGGGACAGAAAGACTCCTAATGAAAAACTGTTTTTT. This translates into CASSFGGRDRKTPNEKLFF.